The 10 T cell receptor delta chains below come from one sample, sequenced in a study of Vδ1+ human thymocytes. Study results and caveats: Thymic TRG and TRD repertoires appeared highly polyclonal, with Gaussian CDR3 length distributions.

These receptors' antigens are unknown. RNA was extracted from the cells and then reverse transcribed. Pooled V-gene forward primers with one constant-region reverse primer generated the CDR3 amplicons by multiplex PCR. TCRdb re-called the multiplex PCR reads using CATT. The sample contains about 25,000 delta-chain clones, 7.4% of which appear only once. The sequenced material came from Vdelta1+ gamma-delta thymocytes from the thymus. Subset denoted: FACS-sorted CD3+ TCRalphabeta- TCRVdelta1+ TCRVdelta2- thymocytes. The receptors shown here come from a girl under three years old who had congenital heart surgery.

The rearrangement links TRDV1 to TRDJ1; perhaps TRDD3 as D (6 bases). From germline, CDR1 is TSWWSYY and CDR2 QGS. Deletions cut 0 bases from V and 0 bases from J, with 14 bases between. The CDR3 has 17 amino acids. The CDR3 region has the DNA TGTGCTCTTGGGGAACTCTACTCTGGGGTTCACACCGATAAACTCATCTTT. Protein sequence: CALGELYSGVHTDKLIF.

This clone has a handful of counts. A much more abundant neighbour one base away suggests this may be a read error. This rearrangement joins TRDV2 to TRDJ2; TRDD3 might be the D (6 bases). Germline V lookup: CDR1 GEAIGNYY, CDR2 EKD. Trimming stripped 2 bases from V and 4 bases from J, with 7 bases between. This CDR3 region has 13 residues. This CDR3 is CACDIWGTAQLFF. Written as DNA, the CDR3 is TGTGCCTGTGACATCTGGGGGACAGCACAACTCTTCTTT.

The V segment is TRDV1, and no J call was made; TRDD3 was called by the table and not checked on the DNA. The CDR3 runs to 19 residues. The germline V gene has CDR1 TSWWSYY and CDR2 QGS. The CDR3 DNA reads as TGTGCTCTTGGGGAAGATAACGACCTTCGAGGACGCGGGGCCGATAAACTCATCTTC. Translated, it gives CALGEDNDLRGRGADKLIF.

The chain is built from TRDV1 and TRDJ1, with 9 bases aligning to TRDD3. V lost 3 bases and J lost 2; bases outside the gene matches: 37. The CDR3 totals 26 residues. The germline V gene encodes CDR1 TSWWSYY and CDR2 QGS. CDR3 coding DNA: TGTGCTCTTGGGGACCCAACTTCCTCTGACCGAATGGGGGATAAAGGATCTGCCGGCGGGACCGATAAACTCATCTTT. Its translation: CALGDPTSSDRMGDKGSAGGTDKLIF.

The table lists this clone with a few counts. The chain has TRDV1 and TRDJ1; 7 bases map to TRDD3. The J segment lost 0 bases and the V segment lost 0 bases, leaving 25 bases of the junction unmatched. The CDR3 has 23 amino acids. Looked up from germline, CDR1 is TSWWSYY and CDR2 is QGS. As DNA, the CDR3 is TGTGCTCTTGGGGAACTTTTAGACGAACCCCTGGGGGGTTCACTCCGGTACACCGATAAACTCATCTTT. Translation: CALGELLDEPLGGSLRYTDKLIF.

J is TRDJ1 and V is TRDV1; D gene uncertain. V was trimmed by 4 bases and J by 4 bases, leaving 13 bases between them. CDR1 TSWWSYY and CDR2 QGS come from the germline V gene. This CDR3 is built from 14 residues. The CDR3 spells CALGGTVNGDKLIF. As DNA, the CDR3 is TGTGCTCTTGGGGGCACTGTAAATGGCGATAAACTCATCTTT.

This clone was seen a handful of times. V usage is TRDV1 and J usage is TRDJ1; 8 nucleotides line up with TRDD3. This CDR3 comprises 17 residues. The junction had 12 bases not matched to a gene; V was cut back by 2 bases and J by 4 bases. Germline CDR1 is TSWWSYY and CDR2 is QGS. The DNA for the CDR3 is TGTGCTCTTGGGGAAGCGAACGTTTGGGGGATTATCGATAAACTCATCTTT. Protein product: CALGEANVWGIIDKLIF.

This clone showed up just a few times. V is TRDV1 and J is TRDJ1, with D perhaps TRDD3 (5 bases). Germline V gives CDR1 TSWWSYY, CDR2 QGS. Trimming cost V 2 bases and J 8 bases, with 15 bases left between them. This CDR3 spans 14 amino acids. CDR3 protein: CALGERPPRGKLIF. CDR3 DNA: TGTGCTCTTGGGGAAAGGCCCCCCCGGGGGAAACTCATCTTT.

V usage is TRDV1 and J usage is TRDJ1, with a tentative D call TRDD3 (8 bases). Deletions cut 7 bases from V and 0 bases from J, with 24 bases between. The length of the CDR3 is 18 residues. Germline V lookup: CDR1 TSWWSYY, CDR2 QGS. The CDR3 loop is CALVLPITGGPYTDKLIF. CDR3 sequence (DNA): TGTGCTCTTGTGCTTCCTATTACTGGGGGTCCGTACACCGATAAACTCATCTTT.

This clone was seen more than once but under ten times. This sequence joins TRDV1 and TRDJ1, with 13 bases matching TRDD3. This CDR3 spans 20 amino acids. With 4 bases clipped from V and 3 bases from J, the junction kept 17 bases outside the gene matches. The germline gives CDR1 TSWWSYY, CDR2 QGS. As DNA, the CDR3 is TGTGCTCTTGGGGTCAAGGGCCTCCCAGACTGGGGGATACGCCCCGATAAACTCATCTTT. Amino acids: CALGVKGLPDWGIRPDKLIF.